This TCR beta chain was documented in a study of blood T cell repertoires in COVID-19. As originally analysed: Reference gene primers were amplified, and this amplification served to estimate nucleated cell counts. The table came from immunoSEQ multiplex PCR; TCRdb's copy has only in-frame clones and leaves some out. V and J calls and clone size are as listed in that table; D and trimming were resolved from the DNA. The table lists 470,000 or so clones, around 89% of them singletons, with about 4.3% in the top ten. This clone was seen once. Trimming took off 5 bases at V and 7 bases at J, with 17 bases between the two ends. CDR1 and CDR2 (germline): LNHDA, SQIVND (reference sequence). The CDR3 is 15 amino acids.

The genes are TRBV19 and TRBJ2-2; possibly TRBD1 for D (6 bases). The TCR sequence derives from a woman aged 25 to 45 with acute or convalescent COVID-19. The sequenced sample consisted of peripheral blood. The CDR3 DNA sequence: TGTGCCAGTAGTGGATACAGGGCCCAGGGCGGGGAGCTGTTTTTT. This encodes CASSGYRAQGGELFF.